Sequencing of this T cell receptor beta chain was carried out in a study of vaccination effects on CD4 cells after COVID-19. A note on this clone: Its specificity is not known.

After expansion with viral peptide pools in the ViraFEST assay, antigen-specific CD4+ T cells were sequenced. Culture lasted about 11 days before CD4+ T cell isolation. Cultures had half their medium replaced with IL-2 medium on days 3 and 7. Some clones are missing from TCRdb's copy, which holds only in-frame ones; the method was immunoSEQ multiplex PCR. The sample lists approximately 30,000 clones, about 63% occurring once. The CDR3 covers 12 residues. Trimming left V 0 bases short and J 6 bases short, with 5 bases between. The V gene's germline CDR1 is SGHDT and CDR2 YYEEEE. The source material was CD4+ T cells from PBMCs cultured with HCoV-229E spike peptides, sampled before COVID-19 vaccination. The V call is TRBV5-6, the J call TRBJ2-3; no clear D gene. The clonotype was recovered from a human donor who received a COVID-19 vaccine. The CDR3 here is CASSLVKDTQYF. The CDR3, as DNA: TGTGCCAGCAGCTTGGTAAAGGATACGCAGTATTTT.